The clone carrying this T cell receptor (beta chain) was picked up a small number of times. Its antigen is undetermined. Trimming left V 3 bases short and J 1 base short, with 3 bases between. This CDR3 is built from 11 residues. In germline, CDR1 is SQVTM, CDR2 ANQGSEA. This sample stems from a study of post-analysis software for immune sequencing data. Built from TCR beta cDNA, the libraries had unique molecular identifiers in them. TCRdb redid the calling of the PCR reads with MiXCR, one entry per CDR3 protein. This sample carries a few hundred thousand distinct CDR3 sequences, roughly 35% of them seen once, and the ten largest clones take 13%. Study observations and caveats: Controls had lower frequencies than patients of 4 or 5 TRBV segments, which included TRBV5-6, TRBV5-1 and TRBV20-1.

The TCR comes from a girl between 10 and 17 years old with multiple sclerosis. Material for sequencing was blood. The chain uses TRBV29-1 and TRBJ1-1; no clear D. CDR3 region: CSVEANTEAFF. CDR3 DNA sequence: TGCAGCGTTGAGGCGAACACTGAAGCTTTCTTT.